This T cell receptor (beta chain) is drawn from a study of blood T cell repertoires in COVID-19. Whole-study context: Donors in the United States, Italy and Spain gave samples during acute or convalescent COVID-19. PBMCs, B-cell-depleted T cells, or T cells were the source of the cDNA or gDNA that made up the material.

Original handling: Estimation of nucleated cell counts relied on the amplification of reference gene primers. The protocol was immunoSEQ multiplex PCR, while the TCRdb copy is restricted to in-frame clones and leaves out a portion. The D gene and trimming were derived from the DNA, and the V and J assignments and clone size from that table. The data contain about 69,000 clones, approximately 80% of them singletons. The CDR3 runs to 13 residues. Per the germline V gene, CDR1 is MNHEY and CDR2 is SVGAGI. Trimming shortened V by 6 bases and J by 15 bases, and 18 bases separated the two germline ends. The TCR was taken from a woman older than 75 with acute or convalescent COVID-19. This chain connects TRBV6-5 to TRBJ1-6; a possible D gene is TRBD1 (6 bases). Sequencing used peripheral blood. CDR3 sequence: CASRAGAGAILHF. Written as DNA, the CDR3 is TGTGCCAGCAGAGCCGGTGCAGGGGCGATCCTCCACTTT.